Listed below are T cell receptor beta chains from one sample, sequenced in a study of vaccination effects on CD4 cells after COVID-19. Method: immunoSEQ multiplex PCR; TCRdb's copy keeps in-frame clones and lacks some. The sample lists roughly 50,000 clones, approximately 79% occurring once. These receptors lack a known antigen. The input for sequencing was CD4+ T cells from PBMCs cultured with HCoV-229E spike peptides, taken before COVID-19 vaccination. The receptors were gathered from a human donor who received a COVID-19 vaccine. CDR3s include the opening cysteine and the closing phenylalanine or tryptophan. The D gene is left open where the match is weak. Only some rows state a clone size, as once, few, many or a class for expanded clones.

j_gene | abundance | v_gene | d_gene | len | CDR3nt | CDR3aa
TRBJ2-5 | . | TRBV3-1/TRBV3-2 | . | 13 | TGTGCCAGCAGCCAGGGGTATCAAGAGACCCAGTACTTC | CASSQGYQETQYF
TRBJ2-5 | . | TRBV7-9 | . | 14 | TGTGCCAGCAGCTTATCTAGGGGAGGAGAGACCCAGTACTTC | CASSLSRGGETQYF
TRBJ1-2 | . | TRBV5-1 | . | 14 | TGCGCCAGCAGCCCCGACACCGCCAACTATGGCTACACCTTC | CASSPDTANYGYTF
TRBJ1-2 | . | TRBV29-1 | TRBD1 | 13 | TGCAGCGTTGCCGGACAGGGGAACTATGGCTACACCTTC | CSVAGQGNYGYTF
TRBJ2-4 | . | TRBV7-2 | . | 15 | TGTGCCAGCAGCTCACGGGATCTAGCCAAAAACATTCAGTACTTC | CASSSRDLAKNIQYF
TRBJ1-4 | . | TRBV5-1 | . | 15 | TGCGCCAGCAGCTTGGAAAACAGTTTTAATGAAAAACTGTTTTTT | CASSLENSFNEKLFF
TRBJ2-1 | . | TRBV6-6 | . | 14 | TGTGCCAGCAGCCCCTCGCCTGGTATCGATGAGCAGTTCTTC | CASSPSPGIDEQFF
TRBJ2-2 | . | TRBV7-3 | . | 15 | TGTGCCAGCAGCTTATACACCGGGGGCCCAGGGGAGCTGTTTTTT | CASSLYTGGPGELFF
TRBJ2-5 | . | TRBV7-3 | TRBD2 | 14 | TGTGCCAGCAGCTTACTAGCGGGGGGAGAGACCCAGTACTTC | CASSLLAGGETQYF
TRBJ1-1 | . | TRBV5-8 | . | 15 | TGTGCCAGCAGCTTGGCTGCAGGGTGGGTCACTGAAGCTTTCTTT | CASSLAAGWVTEAFF
TRBJ1-1 | once | TRBV2 | TRBD1 | 13 | TGTGCCAGCACGGGGACAGGGGGCACTGAAGCTTTCTTT | CASTGTGGTEAFF
TRBJ2-1 | few | TRBV12-3/TRBV12-4 | . | 13 | TGTGCCAGCAGTCGGACGGCCTACAATGAGCAGTTCTTC | CASSRTAYNEQFF
TRBJ1-5 | . | TRBV6-5 | . | 11 | TGTGCCAGCAAGGAAAATCAGCCCCAGCATTTT | CASKENQPQHF
TRBJ2-3 | . | TRBV3-1/TRBV3-2 | . | 17 | TGTGCCAGCAGCCAAGGGGGAACTCCGAACCAAACAGATACGCAGTATTTT | CASSQGGTPNQTDTQYF
TRBJ2-6 | . | TRBV7-3 | . | 17 | TGTGCCAGCAGCCAAAGGTGGGGGAGCTCTGGGGCCAACGTCCTGACTTTC | CASSQRWGSSGANVLTF
TRBJ1-1 | . | TRBV6-6 | . | 15 | TGTGCCAGCAGTTACGGGGGGGGCGTGGGGACTGAAGCTTTCTTT | CASSYGGGVGTEAFF
TRBJ1-4 | . | TRBV30 | . | 14 | TGTGCCTGGAGTGTTGGAGGGGCGGGGGAAAAACTGTTTTTT | CAWSVGGAGEKLFF